The clone carrying this TCR beta chain was counted at least ten times. Antigen: not known. The CDR3 sequence is 15 residues long. The germline gives CDR1 SGHVS, CDR2 FQNEAQ. V lost 0 bases, J lost 0 bases, and 2 bases stayed unmatched. The time point: healthy volunteer bleed at 2 weeks. Unfractionated whole blood yielded total RNA. The study used a library that attached unique molecular identifiers to individual cDNA molecules. In the study's own analysis: The median was 95,638 TCRs per sample, ranging about 23,224 to 690,600. TCRdb passed the RACE reads through MiXCR, listing each CDR3 protein once. Clone size and V and J calls follow TCRdb, not the original study. The sample has roughly 130,000 distinct CDR3 sequences; around 8.3% are singletons. This record belongs to a study of human T cells and chemical hapten exposure. Study information: TCR yields differed between samples (mainly from small differences in pooled library volume). Study conclusions and caveats: TCRs exceeding a frequency of 1 in 1000 stayed unchanged under DPC sensitization.

This clonotype was obtained from a male donor in good health. Some clones in this sample may be carry-over from other donors' samples. The V gene is TRBV7-8, the J gene TRBJ2-7, with 7 bases that match TRBD1. Sequencing used whole blood. For the CDR3, the DNA is TGTGCCAGCAGCTTAGCGACAGGGAACTCCTACGAGCAGTACTTC. Encoded protein: CASSLATGNSYEQYF.